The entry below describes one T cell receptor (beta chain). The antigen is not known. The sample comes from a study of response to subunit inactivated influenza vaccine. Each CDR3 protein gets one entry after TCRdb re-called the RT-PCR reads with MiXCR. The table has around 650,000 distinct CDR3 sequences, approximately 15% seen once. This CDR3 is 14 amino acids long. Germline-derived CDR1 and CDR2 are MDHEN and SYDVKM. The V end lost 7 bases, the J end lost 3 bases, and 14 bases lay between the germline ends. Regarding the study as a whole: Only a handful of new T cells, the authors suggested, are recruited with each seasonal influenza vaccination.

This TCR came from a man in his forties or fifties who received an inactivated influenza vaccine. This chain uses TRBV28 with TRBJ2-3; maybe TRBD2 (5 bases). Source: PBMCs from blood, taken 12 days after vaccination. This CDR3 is CASTPHGETDTQYF. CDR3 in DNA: TGTGCCAGCACCCCCCACGGGGAAACAGATACGCAGTATTTT.